The TCR beta chain described here comes from a study of cytomegalovirus exposure and HLA in healthy donors. Study-wide results and caveats: A later analysis showed HLA-associated TCR beta chains outstripping equally common others in clonal expansion. Later on, an analysis showed TCR association rates differing by HLA locus, with DRB1 the most and HLA-C the fewest.

Primers for the PCR totalled 60 Vbeta and 13 Jbeta. Libraries were prepared by immunoSEQ multiplex PCR; TCRdb keeps only in-frame clonotypes and omits some of them. The sample has around 76,000 clones. CDR1 SGDLS and CDR2 YYNGEE come from the germline V gene. There are 16 residues in the CDR3. V was clipped by 4 bases and J by 4 bases; unmatched bases: 13. Comment on this clone: The antigen is undetermined.

All donors participated as healthy donors of bone marrow. This receptor was identified in a boy aged 5-17 years in good health and CMV-seronegative. Material for sequencing was PBMCs. The chain carries TRBV9 and TRBJ2-5; 7 nucleotides line up with TRBD1. CDR3 amino acids: CASSNKKGRGPETQYF. Here the CDR3 DNA reads TGTGCCAGCAGCAATAAAAAGGGTAGGGGGCCAGAGACCCAGTACTTC.